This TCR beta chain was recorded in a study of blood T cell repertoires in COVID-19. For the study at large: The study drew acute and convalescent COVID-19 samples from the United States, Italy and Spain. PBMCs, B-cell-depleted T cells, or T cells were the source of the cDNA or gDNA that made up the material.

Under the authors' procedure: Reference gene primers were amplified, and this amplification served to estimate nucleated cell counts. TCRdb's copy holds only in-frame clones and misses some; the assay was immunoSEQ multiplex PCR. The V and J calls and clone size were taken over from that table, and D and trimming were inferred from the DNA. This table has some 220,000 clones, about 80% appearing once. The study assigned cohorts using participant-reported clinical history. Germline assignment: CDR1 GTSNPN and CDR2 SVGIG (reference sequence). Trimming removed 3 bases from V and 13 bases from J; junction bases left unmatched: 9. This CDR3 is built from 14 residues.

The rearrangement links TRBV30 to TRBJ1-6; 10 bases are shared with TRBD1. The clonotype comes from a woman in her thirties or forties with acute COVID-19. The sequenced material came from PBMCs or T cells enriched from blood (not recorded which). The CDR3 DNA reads TGTGCCTGGAGGGCCCGGGACAGGGGCACGCCCCTCCACTTT. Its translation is CAWRARDRGTPLHF.